The present T cell receptor beta chain was sequenced within a study of T cells expressing NK-cell markers. Looking at the study overall: Sorted CD3+CD56-NKG2C+, CD3+CD56+NKG2C- and CD3+CD56+NKG2C+ T cells were the source of the TCR beta repertoires.

Study-wide findings and caveats: Several donors had dominant NKG2C+ clonotypes that comprised roughly 1.0-8% of their CD8+ T cells. Whether expanded NKG2C+ T cell clones recognized HCMV stayed uncertain. A handful of donors showed these clonotypes also leading the CD3+CD56-NKG2C+ fraction.

With respect to this clonotype: As yet, its antigen is unknown.

TCRdb reprocessed the 5' RACE reads; each CDR3 protein has one entry and no DNA is given. This repertoire includes 450,000 to 600,000 distinct CDR3 sequences. Germline loops: CDR1 MNHEY, CDR2 SMNVEV (reference sequence). CDR3 length equals 14 residues. The clonotype originates from a man younger than 35 in good health. The sequenced sample consisted of blood T cells: a sorted CD56 or NKG2C T cell subset, CD4+ or CD8+ T cells, or bulk PBMC T cells (not recorded which). The V call is TRBV27, the J call TRBJ2-1; TCRdb calls TRBD1, which cannot be checked without DNA. CDR3 in amino acids: CASRVGAAYNEQFF.